This T cell receptor (beta chain) was found in a study of T cells after yellow fever vaccination. Study results and caveats: Researchers report a weaker secondary response that nonetheless peaked faster, day 5 versus 15. At around 95% for CD4 and approximately 88% for CD8, most primary-vaccination clones showed up again after the booster.

CDR3 length: 14 residues. Germline assignment: CDR1 LGHNA and CDR2 YNFKEQ. The germline V and J ends were trimmed by 1 base and 3 bases, with 10 bases remaining between them. By 5'RACE template switching, TCR cDNA was produced, with a universal primer site and UMIs added in the process. TCRdb re-derived calls from the 5' RACE reads in MiXCR, one entry per CDR3 protein. The data show 40,000 or so distinct CDR3 sequences, almost 7% seen once. This clonotype showed up many times. The chain is built from TRBV4-2 and TRBJ2-7; the D gene is possibly TRBD1 (6 bases). The sequence came from a man in his thirties or forties who received the YFV17D yellow fever vaccine. The material was CD8+ T cells not binding an NS4B(214-222) dextramer, sorted from PBMCs, obtained 45 days after the yellow fever booster vaccination. CDR3 nucleotides: TGTGCCAGCAGCCAAGTGGACAGCTACTACGAGCAGTACTTC. Its translation: CASSQVDSYYEQYF.